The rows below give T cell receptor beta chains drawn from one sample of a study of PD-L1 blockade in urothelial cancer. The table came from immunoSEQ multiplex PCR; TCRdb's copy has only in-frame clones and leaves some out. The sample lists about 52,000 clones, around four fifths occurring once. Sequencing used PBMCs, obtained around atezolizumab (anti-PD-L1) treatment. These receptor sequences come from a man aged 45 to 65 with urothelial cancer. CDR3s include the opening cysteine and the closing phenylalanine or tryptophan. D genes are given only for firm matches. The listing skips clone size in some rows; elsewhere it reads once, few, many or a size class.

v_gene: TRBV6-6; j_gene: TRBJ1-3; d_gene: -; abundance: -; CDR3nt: TGTGCCAGCAGTTACTCACAGGAAAGAAACACCATATATTTT; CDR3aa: CASSYSQERNTIYF
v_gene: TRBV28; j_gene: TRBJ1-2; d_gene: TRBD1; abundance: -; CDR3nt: TGTGCCAGCAGTTCCGTGGGACAGGGGGCTGGTGGCTACACCTTC; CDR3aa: CASSSVGQGAGGYTF
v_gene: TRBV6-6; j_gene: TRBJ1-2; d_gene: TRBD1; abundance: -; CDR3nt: TGTGCCAGCAGTTACGGTGGACAGGGGGCGCCGGGTGGCTACACCTTC; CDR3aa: CASSYGGQGAPGGYTF
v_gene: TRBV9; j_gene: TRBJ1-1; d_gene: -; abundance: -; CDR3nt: TGTGCCAGCAGCGTAGCGGCAGGGTCAAAAGCTTTCTTT; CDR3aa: CASSVAAGSKAFF
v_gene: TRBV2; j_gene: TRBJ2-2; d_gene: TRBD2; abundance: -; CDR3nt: TGTGCCAGCGCTGTTCTAAGCGGGAGGGCGAACACCGGGGAGCTGTTTTTT; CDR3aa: CASAVLSGRANTGELFF
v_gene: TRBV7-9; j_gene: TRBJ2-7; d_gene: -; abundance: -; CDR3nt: TGTGCCAGCAGCAACAACCAGGGAAAGGACTACGAGCAGTACTTC; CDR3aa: CASSNNQGKDYEQYF
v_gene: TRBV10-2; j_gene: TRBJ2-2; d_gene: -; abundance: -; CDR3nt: TGCGCCAGCAGGAGGGGAGGCGGGGAGCTGTTTTTT; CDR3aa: CASRRGGGELFF
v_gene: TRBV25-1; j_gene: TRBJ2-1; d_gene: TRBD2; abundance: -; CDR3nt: TGTGCCAGCAGTCCCGGGGGGCGGGGGGGCCACAATGAGCAGTTCTTC; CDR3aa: CASSPGGRGGHNEQFF
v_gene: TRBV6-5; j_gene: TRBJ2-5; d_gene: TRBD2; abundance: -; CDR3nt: TGTGCCAGCAGTTACTCGAGGACTAGCGGGGGGACCCAGTACTTC; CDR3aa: CASSYSRTSGGTQYF
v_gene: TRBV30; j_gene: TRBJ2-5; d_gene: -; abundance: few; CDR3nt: TGTGCCTGGAGTTGGCCAGGCCCAGAGACCCAGTACTTC; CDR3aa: CAWSWPGPETQYF
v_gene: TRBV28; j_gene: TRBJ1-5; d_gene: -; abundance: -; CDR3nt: TGTGCCAGTACCCGTGGCCCAGGCCGTCAGCCCCAGCATTTT; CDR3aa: CASTRGPGRQPQHF
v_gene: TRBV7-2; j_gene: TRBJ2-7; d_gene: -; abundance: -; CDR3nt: TGTGCCAGCAGCTTCACAGGGAACCACGAGCAGTACTTC; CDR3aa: CASSFTGNHEQYF
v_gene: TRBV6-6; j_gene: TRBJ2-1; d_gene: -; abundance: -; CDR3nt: TGTGCCAGCAGGGCTAGCGAGCTCAATGAGCAGTTCTTC; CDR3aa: CASRASELNEQFF
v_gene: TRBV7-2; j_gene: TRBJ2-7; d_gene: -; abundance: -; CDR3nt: TGTGCCAGCAGCTCATTAGCCCCCAGCGAGCAGTACTTC; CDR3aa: CASSSLAPSEQYF
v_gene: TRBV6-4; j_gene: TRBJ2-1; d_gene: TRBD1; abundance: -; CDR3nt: TGTGCCAGCAGCCTGACAGGGTACAATGAGCAGTTCTTC; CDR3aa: CASSLTGYNEQFF
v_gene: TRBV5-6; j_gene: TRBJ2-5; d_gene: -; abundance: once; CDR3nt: TGTGCCAGCAGCTCAGGGGTCCAAGAGACCCAGTACTTC; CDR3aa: CASSSGVQETQYF
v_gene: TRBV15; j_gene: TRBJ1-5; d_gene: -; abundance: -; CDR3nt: TGTGCCACCAGCAGAGATATGGGGGGGTCTCAGCCCCAGCATTTT; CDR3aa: CATSRDMGGSQPQHF
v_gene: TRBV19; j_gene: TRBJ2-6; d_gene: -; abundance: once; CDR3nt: TGTGCCAGTAAGGAGGAGGGTAGTCCTGGGGCCAACGTCCTGACTTTC; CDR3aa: CASKEEGSPGANVLTF
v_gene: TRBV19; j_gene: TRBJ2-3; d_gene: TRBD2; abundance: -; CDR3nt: TGTGCCAGTAGTATTTCGACTAGCGGGGGGGCCACAGATACGCAGTATTTT; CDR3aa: CASSISTSGGATDTQYF
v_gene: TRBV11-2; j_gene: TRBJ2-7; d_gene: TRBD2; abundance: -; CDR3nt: TGTGCCAGCAGCATAGGAGCGGGGGGCACCTACGAGCAGTACTTC; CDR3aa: CASSIGAGGTYEQYF
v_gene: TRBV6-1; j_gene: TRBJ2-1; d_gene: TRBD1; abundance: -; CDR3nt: TGTGCCAGCAGTGAATGGGCACAGGGGTCCTACAATGAGCAGTTCTTC; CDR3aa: CASSEWAQGSYNEQFF
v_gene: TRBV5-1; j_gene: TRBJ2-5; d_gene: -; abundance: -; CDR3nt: TGCGCCAGCAGCTTAGGCAGGGCTCAAGAGACCCAGTACTTC; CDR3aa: CASSLGRAQETQYF
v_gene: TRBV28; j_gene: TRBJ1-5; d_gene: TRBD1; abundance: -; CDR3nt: TGTGCCAGCTCCGGGACAGGGTTTGGCAATCAGCCCCAGCATTTT; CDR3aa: CASSGTGFGNQPQHF
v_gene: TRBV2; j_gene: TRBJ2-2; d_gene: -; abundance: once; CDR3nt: TGTGCCAGCATAGCATGGACCGGGGAGCTGTTTTTT; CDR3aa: CASIAWTGELFF
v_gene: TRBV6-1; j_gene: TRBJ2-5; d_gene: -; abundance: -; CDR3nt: TGTGCCAGCAGTGGGGGCCAGGGTTTTCTGGAGACCCAGTACTTC; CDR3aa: CASSGGQGFLETQYF
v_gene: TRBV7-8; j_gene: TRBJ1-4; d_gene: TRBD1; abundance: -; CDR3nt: TGTGCCAGCAGCAACCTGAGGGGGCGGATTAATGAAAAACTGTTTTTT; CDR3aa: CASSNLRGRINEKLFF
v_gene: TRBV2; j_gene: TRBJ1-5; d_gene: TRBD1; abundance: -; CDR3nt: TGTGCCAGCAGTTACGGGACAGGTCCCAATCAGCCCCAGCATTTT; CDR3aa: CASSYGTGPNQPQHF
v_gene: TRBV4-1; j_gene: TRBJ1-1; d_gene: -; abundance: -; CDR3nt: TGCGCCAGCAGCCAAGACAGGGGACGGAACACTGAAGCTTTCTTT; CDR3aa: CASSQDRGRNTEAFF
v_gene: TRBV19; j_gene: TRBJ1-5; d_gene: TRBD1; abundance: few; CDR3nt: TGTGCCAGTAGTAAAAGGACAGGGCCCAATCAGCCCCAGCATTTT; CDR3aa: CASSKRTGPNQPQHF
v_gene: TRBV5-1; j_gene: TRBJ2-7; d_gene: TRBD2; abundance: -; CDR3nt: TGCGCCAGCAGCTTGGTGGCTAGCGGATATTACGAGCAGTACTTC; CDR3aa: CASSLVASGYYEQYF
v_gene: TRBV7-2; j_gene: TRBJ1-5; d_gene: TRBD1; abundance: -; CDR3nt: TGTGCCAGCAGTCCCGGGACAGGGGGTCAGCCCCAGCATTTT; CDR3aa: CASSPGTGGQPQHF
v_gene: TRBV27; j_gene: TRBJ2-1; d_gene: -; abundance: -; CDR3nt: TGTGCCAGCAGTCCAACAGTGAGCTCCTACAATGAGCAGTTCTTC; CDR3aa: CASSPTVSSYNEQFF
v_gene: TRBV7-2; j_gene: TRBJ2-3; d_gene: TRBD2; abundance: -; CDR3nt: TGTGCCAGCAGCTTACGGGCGGGAGGGGGGACAGATACGCAGTATTTT; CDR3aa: CASSLRAGGGTDTQYF
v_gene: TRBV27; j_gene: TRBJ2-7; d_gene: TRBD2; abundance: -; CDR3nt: TGTGCCAGCAGTTTAGGACTAGCGGGAGCCTACGAGCAGTACTTC; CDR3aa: CASSLGLAGAYEQYF
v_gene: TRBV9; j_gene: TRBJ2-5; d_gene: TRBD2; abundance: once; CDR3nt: TGTGCCAGCACCCCCGGGGGAGCGGGGGGGGAGACCCAGTACTTC; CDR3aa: CASTPGGAGGETQYF
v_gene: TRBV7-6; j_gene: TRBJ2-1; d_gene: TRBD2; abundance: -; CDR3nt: TGTGCCAGCAGCTCTATCCCCGGGACTAGCGGGAGTTCCTTTCCCGGAGAGCAGTTCTTC; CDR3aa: CASSSIPGTSGSSFPGEQFF
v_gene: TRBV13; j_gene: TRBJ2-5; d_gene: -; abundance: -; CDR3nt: TGTGCCAGCAGCTTCCGAGAGACCCAGTACTTC; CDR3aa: CASSFRETQYF
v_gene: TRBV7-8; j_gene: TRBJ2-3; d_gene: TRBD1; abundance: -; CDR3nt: TGTGCCAGCAGCCGGACAGGGGGCAAAGATACGCAGTATTTT; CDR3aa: CASSRTGGKDTQYF
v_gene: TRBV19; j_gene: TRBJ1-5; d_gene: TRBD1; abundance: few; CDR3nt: TGTGCCAGTAGTATGGGACAGGGGGTTCAGCCCCAGCATTTT; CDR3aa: CASSMGQGVQPQHF
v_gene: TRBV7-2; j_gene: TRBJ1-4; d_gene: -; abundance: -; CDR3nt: TGTGCCAGCAGCACCTTAACAGGGTCACAGGAAAAACTGTTTTTT; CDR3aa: CASSTLTGSQEKLFF
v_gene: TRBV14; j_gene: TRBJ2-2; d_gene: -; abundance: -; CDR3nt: TGTGCCAGCAGCCAACGGACATTGAACACCGGGGAGCTGTTTTTT; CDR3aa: CASSQRTLNTGELFF
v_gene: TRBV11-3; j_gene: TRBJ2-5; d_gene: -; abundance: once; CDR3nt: TGTGCCAGCAGCACCCGGGGTCTGGAGACCCAGTACTTC; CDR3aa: CASSTRGLETQYF
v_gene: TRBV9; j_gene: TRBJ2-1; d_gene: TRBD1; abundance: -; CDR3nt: TGTGCCAGCAGCGCATCGGTGACAGGGGGTATGAATGAGCAGTTCTTC; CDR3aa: CASSASVTGGMNEQFF